Reported below is one T cell receptor beta chain. This specimen belongs to a study of blood T cell repertoires in COVID-19. Study details: Nucleic acid was either cDNA or gDNA, and it came from T cells, B-cell-depleted T cells, or PBMCs.

V shed 2 bases and J shed 0 bases, with 8 bases lying between them. Germline V gene lookup returns CDR1 KGHSH and CDR2 LQKENI. The CDR3 runs to 16 residues. Assignment of participants to cohorts was predicated upon participant-reported clinical history. Assay used: immunoSEQ multiplex PCR; TCRdb lists only in-frame clones, some missing. This table holds about 480,000 clones, less than 90% found once. The V and J genes are TRBV18 and TRBJ2-6; tentatively, D is TRBD1 (5 bases). Source material: PBMCs or T cells enriched from blood (not recorded which). The receptor comes from a woman aged 60-75 years who had recovered from COVID-19. The CDR3 loop reads CASSPTGTSGANVLTF. The CDR3 DNA reads TGTGCCAGCTCACCAACAGGAACCTCTGGGGCCAACGTCCTGACTTTC.